The sequence of this TCR beta chain was determined in a study of CD8 T cells in Susac syndrome. CDR1 is LGHNA, CDR2 YNFKEQ, per germline. V lost 3 bases, J lost 2 bases, and 3 bases stayed unmatched. The CDR3 is 14 residues long. Sequencing of TCR beta was performed on blood CD8+ and CD4+ T cells. The CD8+ and CD4+ T cells were isolated magnetically using a negative isolation approach, whereas the TEMRA cells were enriched by FACS. Random hexamers served to reverse transcribe roughly 0.45 to 1 ug RNA. Across 54 Vbeta and 13 Jbeta, TCR beta CDR3 was amplified with immunoSEQ multiplex PCR. MiXCR, applied by TCRdb to the immunoSEQ multiplex PCR reads, yields one record per CDR3 protein. The sample yields about 400,000 distinct CDR3 sequences, roughly 85% seen once.

The receptor was isolated from a human donor with multiple sclerosis. The chain has TRBV4-2 and TRBJ2-5; TRBD1 aligns across 7 bases. Sequenced input: CD8+ T cells from PBMCs. The chain's CDR3 is CASSQDRSQETQYF. In nucleotides, the CDR3 is TGTGCCAGCAGCCAGGACAGGTCTCAAGAGACCCAGTACTTC.